The 27 T cell receptor beta chains reported below all come from one sample, sequenced in a study of T cells expressing NK-cell markers. Using the 5' RACE reads, TCRdb records one entry per CDR3 protein without DNA. Recorded here are 400,000 to 550,000 distinct CDR3 sequences; the top ten clones represent less than 7.5%. The sample was blood T cells: a sorted CD56 or NKG2C T cell subset, CD4+ or CD8+ T cells, or bulk PBMC T cells (not recorded which). Every receptor here comes from a woman between 18 and 70 years old in good health.

V usage is TRBV7-3 and J usage is TRBJ2-6; the D call from TCRdb, TRBD1, cannot be confirmed without DNA. The CDR3 covers 16 residues. From germline, CDR1 is SGHTA and CDR2 FQGTGA. The CDR3 here is CASSFDRGQGANVLTF.

J is TRBJ2-7 and V is TRBV27. Germline CDR1 MNHEY, CDR2 SMNVEV (reference sequence). The length of the CDR3 is 13 residues. The CDR3 loop is CASSGGSSYEQYF.

This chain joins TRBV7-2 and TRBJ2-5; there is no DNA to check the TCRdb D call of TRBD1. The V gene's germline CDR1 is SGHTA and CDR2 FQGNSA. The CDR3 is 14 residues long. The CDR3 sequence: CASSLRTDQETQYF.

The chain joins TRBV4-1 to TRBJ1-5. This CDR3 has 15 amino acids. Germline lookup yields CDR1 MGHRA and CDR2 YSYEKL. The CDR3 protein is CASSQVAGINQPQHF.

V gene TRBV24-1 combines with J gene TRBJ1-4. Germline assignment: CDR1 KGHDR and CDR2 SFDVKD. The CDR3 has 13 residues. CDR3 residues: CATSDLTAEKLFF.

V and J are TRBV5-5 and TRBJ2-7; TCRdb outputs TRBD2, but without DNA this stays unchecked. Germline V gene data show CDR1 as SGHKS and CDR2 as YYEKEE (reference sequence). CDR3 length: 14 residues. The CDR3 protein is CASESGIGLYEQYF.

The rearrangement joins TRBV28 to TRBJ2-2; TCRdb names TRBD2, which stays unverified in the absence of DNA. CDR3 length equals 14 residues. The germline V gene has CDR1 MDHEN and CDR2 SYDVKM. CDR3 residues: CASSWGLATGELFF. The full variable domain, in which reference TRBV28 and TRBJ2-2 provide the parts outside the CDR3, is DVKVTQSSRYLVKRTGEKVFLECVQDMDHENMFWYRQDPGLGLRLIYFSYDVKMKEKGDIPEGYSVSREKKERFSLILESASTNQTSMYLCASSWGLATGELFFGEGSRLTVL.

The chain employs TRBV5-5 and TRBJ1-1; TCRdb outputs TRBD1, but without DNA this stays unchecked. Looked up from germline, CDR1 is SGHKS and CDR2 is YYEKEE (reference sequence). CDR3 length: 14 residues. CDR3 loop: CASSPAGLNTEAFF.

The chain joins TRBV7-9 to TRBJ1-1. Germline-derived CDR1 and CDR2 are SEHNR and FQNEAQ (reference sequence). This CDR3 region has 13 residues. The CDR3: CASSLESDTEAFF.

This chain uses TRBV30 with TRBJ2-1; TCRdb outputs TRBD2, but without DNA this stays unchecked. The CDR3 has 18 amino acids. Germline V gene data show CDR1 as GTSNPN and CDR2 as SVGIG (reference sequence). This CDR3 is CACPAAPSGRATGNEQFF.

The chain uses TRBV20-1 and TRBJ1-1; TCRdb designates TRBD1, a call that cannot be tested without DNA. The CDR3 runs 15 residues. Germline values: CDR1 DFQATT, CDR2 SNEGSKA (reference sequence). The chain's CDR3 is CSARPWTGSNTEAFF.

The CDR3 sequence is CASRGVTGTQSYEQYF. This sequence joins TRBV21-1 and TRBJ2-7; TCRdb indicates TRBD2, and absent DNA this call remains unverified. TRBV21-1 is described as a pseudogene. The length of the CDR3 is 16 residues.

J is TRBJ1-3 and V is TRBV6-5. Germline V CDR1 and CDR2: MNHEY, SVGAGI. This CDR3 spans 17 amino acids. The CDR3 protein is CASSYSMAGLSGNTIYF.

V gene TRBV20-1 combines with J gene TRBJ2-1; TCRdb designates TRBD1, a call that cannot be tested without DNA. This CDR3 has 14 residues. Germline CDR1 and CDR2: DFQATT and SNEGSKA (reference sequence). CDR3 sequence: CSAPWAGIYNEQFF.

V gene TRBV11-2 combines with J gene TRBJ1-2. The CDR3 totals 15 residues. Germline V gene lookup returns CDR1 SGHAT and CDR2 FQNNGV. The CDR3 is CASSTRVGTSYGYTF.

The rearrangement uses TRBV7-9 and TRBJ1-5; no DNA is available, so the TRBD1 call from TCRdb remains unchecked. The V gene's germline CDR1 is SEHNR and CDR2 FQNEAQ (reference sequence). The length of the CDR3 is 14 residues. The CDR3 loop is CASSSGQGREPQHF.

The chain employs TRBV30 and TRBJ2-1; TCRdb gives TRBD2 as the D gene, but with no DNA this cannot be confirmed. The germline CDR1 and CDR2 sequences are GTSNPN and SVGIG (reference sequence). CDR3 size: 14 residues. CDR3 amino acids: CAWSLASGSLEQFF.

The V call is TRBV20-1, the J call TRBJ2-7. The CDR3 contains 14 residues. CDR1 and CDR2 (germline): DFQATT, SNEGSKA (reference sequence). CDR3 sequence reads: CSARVLAENYEQYF.

The J gene is TRBJ1-1, the V gene TRBV20-1. Germline V gene sequence: CDR1 DFQATT, CDR2 SNEGSKA (reference sequence). This CDR3 contains 13 residues. The CDR3 protein is CSARREGNTEAFF.

The chain couples TRBV5-1 to TRBJ2-6. The CDR3 consists of 15 residues. CDR1 and CDR2 (germline): SGHRS, YFSETQ. This CDR3 is CASSLVGYGANVLTF.

This rearrangement joins TRBV5-6 to TRBJ1-5. CDR1 SGHDT and CDR2 YYEEEE come from the germline V gene. CDR3 size: 15 residues. The CDR3 loop is CASSLGRYSNQPQHF.

This chain links TRBV4-3 with TRBJ2-1; absent DNA, TCRdb's TRBD2 call cannot be checked. The CDR3 has 15 residues. Germline V gene sequence: CDR1 LGHNA, CDR2 YSLEER. The CDR3 here is CASSLLADGYNEQFF.

This chain joins TRBV18 and TRBJ2-5. Germline V gene data show CDR1 as KGHSH and CDR2 as LQKENI. This CDR3 is built from 14 residues. The CDR3 loop is CASSPEVGGETQYF.

Here the CDR3 reads CSVDFSRGEQFF. V is TRBV29-1 and J is TRBJ2-1. The CDR3 length is 12 residues. Germline lookup yields CDR1 SQVTM and CDR2 ANQGSEA.

CDR3 protein: CASSLMGTGAEQFF. This chain links TRBV7-3 with TRBJ2-1; the D call of TRBD1 rests on TCRdb alone, since no DNA is present to check it. The CDR3 contains 14 residues. Germline values: CDR1 SGHTA, CDR2 FQGTGA.

This chain connects TRBV7-2 to TRBJ2-2. The CDR3 contains 12 residues. Germline lookup yields CDR1 SGHTA and CDR2 FQGNSA. The chain's CDR3 is CASSSSYRELFF. The full variable domain, in which reference TRBV7-2 and TRBJ2-2 provide the parts outside the CDR3, is GAGVSQSPSNKVTEKGKDVELRCDPISGHTALYWYRQSLGQGLEFLIYFQGNSAPDKSGLPSDRFSAERTGGSVSTLTIQRTQQEDSAVYLCASSSSYRELFFGEGSRLTVL.

The chain is built from TRBV5-1 and TRBJ1-1. In germline, CDR1 is SGHRS, CDR2 YFSETQ. The CDR3 totals 13 residues. Here the CDR3 reads CASSLVPNTEAFF.